Described below is a single TCR beta chain sequence and its context. As handled by the study authors: Researchers report that nucleated cell counts were estimated from reference gene primer amplification. The repertoire was sequenced with immunoSEQ multiplex PCR; TCRdb's copy has only in-frame clones and lacks some. That table gives V, J and clone size, and the DNA gave D and trimming. The table has around 320,000 clones, 70% to 90% seen once. The entry originates in a study of blood T cell repertoires in COVID-19. Study background: The United States, Italy and Spain provided the acute and convalescent COVID-19 samples.

The sequence was obtained from a human donor in a cohort sampled during active COVID-19. Material for sequencing was peripheral blood.

The CDR3 spells CAWFPPGLNTGELFF. Written as DNA, the CDR3 is TGTGCCTGGTTTCCGCCAGGACTTAACACCGGGGAGCTGTTTTTT. The chain recombines TRBV30 with TRBJ2-2; tentatively, D is TRBD2 (5 bases). V was shortened by 5 bases and J by 2 bases, with 15 bases between the two germline ends. There are 15 residues in the CDR3. Per germline, CDR1 GTSNPN and CDR2 SVGIG (reference sequence).